The 6 T cell receptor beta chains reported below all come from one sample, sequenced in a study of blood T cell repertoires in COVID-19. Clones were sequenced by immunoSEQ multiplex PCR, and TCRdb holds only the in-frame ones, with some missing. This sample has about 300,000 clones; 89% occur once, and the top ten carry about 6%. Sequences were obtained from peripheral blood. These receptors were obtained from a man aged 18 to 29 who had recovered from COVID-19.

J is TRBJ1-2 and V is TRBV4-3; tentatively, D is TRBD1 (6 bases). V lost 6 bases to trimming and J lost 4 bases, with 15 bases between them. The CDR3 contains 14 residues. Germline assignment: CDR1 LGHNA and CDR2 YSLEER. As DNA, the CDR3 is TGCGCCAGCAGTCCCGGGACACCCTCCTATGGCTACACCTTC. Its translation: CASSPGTPSYGYTF.

The table lists this clone with many counts. This chain connects TRBV7-2 to TRBJ2-3, with 7 positions matching TRBD2. CDR1 is SGHTA, CDR2 FQGNSA, per germline. This CDR3 comprises 15 residues. V was pared by 1 base and J by 3 bases, with 4 bases of the junction left unmatched. Here the CDR3 reads CASSLGGGGTDTQYF. The CDR3, as DNA: TGTGCCAGCAGCTTAGGGGGCGGGGGAACAGATACGCAGTATTTT.

This chain joins TRBV18 and TRBJ1-3, with unresolved D. Germline V gene data show CDR1 as KGHSH and CDR2 as LQKENI. The CDR3 has 14 amino acids. V shed 0 bases and J shed 8 bases, with 11 bases lying between them. The CDR3 sequence is CASSPPSGEDTIYF. The CDR3 coding sequence is TGTGCCAGCTCACCACCGTCTGGGGAGGACACCATATATTTT.

The rearrangement joins TRBV23-1 to TRBJ1-1, with D unresolved. TRBV23-1 is filed as an ORF, its function uncertain. The CDR3 extends over 16 amino acids. Trimming pared 6 bases from V and 5 bases from J, leaving 22 bases between. DNA of the CDR3: TGCGCCAGCAGCCGAAAGGTACCAGGTAGTTTTACTGAAGCTTTCTTT. Translation gives CASSRKVPGSFTEAFF.

This rearrangement joins TRBV19 to TRBJ2-5; possible D gene TRBD1, 5 bases. CDR1 is LNHDA and CDR2 is SQIVND in the germline V gene (reference sequence). The CDR3 loop spans 15 amino acids. V lost 1 base and J 4 bases, leaving 13 bases between the germline ends. The CDR3: CASSIGRTQGETQYF. The CDR3 DNA is TGTGCCAGTAGTATAGGGCGGACACAAGGAGAGACCCAGTACTTC. Full variable domain (outside the CDR3, taken from reference TRBV19 and TRBJ2-5): DGGITQSPKYLFRKEGQNVTLSCEQNLNHDAMYWYRQDPGQGLRLIYYSQIVNDFQKGDIAEGYSVSREKKESFPLTVTSAQKNPTAFYLCASSIGRTQGETQYFGPGTRLLVL.

This rearrangement joins TRBV10-3 to TRBJ2-3; 13 bases match TRBD2. CDR1 and CDR2 (germline): ENHRY, SYGVKD. With V trimmed by 0 bases and J by 4 bases, 4 bases remained unmatched. The CDR3 is made up of 17 amino acids. CDR3 sequence reads: CAISESGLAGVADTQYF. The CDR3 region has the DNA TGTGCCATCAGTGAGTCCGGACTAGCGGGAGTTGCAGATACGCAGTATTTT.